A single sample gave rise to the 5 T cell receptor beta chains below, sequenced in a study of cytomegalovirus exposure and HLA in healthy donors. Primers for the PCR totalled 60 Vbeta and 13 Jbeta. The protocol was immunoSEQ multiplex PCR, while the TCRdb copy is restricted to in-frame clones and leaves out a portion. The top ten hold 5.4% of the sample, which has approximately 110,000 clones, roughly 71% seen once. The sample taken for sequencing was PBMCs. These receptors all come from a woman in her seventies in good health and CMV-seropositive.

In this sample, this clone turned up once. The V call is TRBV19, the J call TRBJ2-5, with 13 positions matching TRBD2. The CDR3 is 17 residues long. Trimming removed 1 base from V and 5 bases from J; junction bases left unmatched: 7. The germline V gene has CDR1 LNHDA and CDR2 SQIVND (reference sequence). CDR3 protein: CASSIAVTSGGRETQYF. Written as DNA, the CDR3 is TGTGCCAGTAGTATAGCCGTGACTAGCGGGGGGAGGGAGACCCAGTACTTC.

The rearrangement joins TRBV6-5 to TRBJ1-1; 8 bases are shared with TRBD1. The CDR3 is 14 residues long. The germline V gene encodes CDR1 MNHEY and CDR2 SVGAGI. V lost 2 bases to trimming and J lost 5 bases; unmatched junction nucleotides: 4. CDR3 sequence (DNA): TGTGCCAGCAGTTACAACAGGGGGGGTACTGAAGCTTTCTTT. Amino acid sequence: CASSYNRGGTEAFF.

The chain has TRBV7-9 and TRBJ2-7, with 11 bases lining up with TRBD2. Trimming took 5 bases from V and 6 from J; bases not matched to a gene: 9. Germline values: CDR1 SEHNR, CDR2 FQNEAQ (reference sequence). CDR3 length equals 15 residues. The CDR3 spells CASSRGLAVLSEQYF. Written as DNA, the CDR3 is TGTGCCAGCAGCCGGGGACTAGCGGTCCTTTCCGAGCAGTACTTC.

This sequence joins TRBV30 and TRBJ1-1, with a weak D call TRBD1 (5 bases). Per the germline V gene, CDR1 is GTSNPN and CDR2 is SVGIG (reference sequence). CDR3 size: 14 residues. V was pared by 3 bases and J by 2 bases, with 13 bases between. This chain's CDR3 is CAWRRQGGNTEAFF. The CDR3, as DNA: TGTGCCTGGAGAAGGCAGGGAGGCAACACTGAAGCTTTCTTT.

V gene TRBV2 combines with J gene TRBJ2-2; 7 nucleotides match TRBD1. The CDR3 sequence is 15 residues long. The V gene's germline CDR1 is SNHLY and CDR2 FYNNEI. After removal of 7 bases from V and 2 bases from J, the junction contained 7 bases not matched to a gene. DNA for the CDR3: TGTGCCAGCAAAAGGGACAGCCTAAACACCGGGGAGCTGTTTTTT. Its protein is CASKRDSLNTGELFF. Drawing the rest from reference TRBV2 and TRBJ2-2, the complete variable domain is EPEVTQTPSHQVTQMGQEVILRCVPISNHLYFYWYRQILGQKVEFLVSFYNNEISEKSEIFDDQFSVERPDGSNFTLKIRSTKLEDSAMYFCASKRDSLNTGELFFGEGSRLTVL.